One sample yielded the 22 T cell receptor beta chains listed below, sequenced in a study of blood T cell repertoires in COVID-19. Sequenced by immunoSEQ multiplex PCR; TCRdb stores in-frame clones only, minus some. The repertoire holds about 46,000 clones, with 84% as singletons. The material sequenced was peripheral blood. Receptors originate from a man aged 55 to 70 with acute or convalescent COVID-19.

The V and J genes are TRBV29-1 and TRBJ1-2, with 7 bases lining up with TRBD1. V dropped 0 bases and J dropped 2; count of bases not matched to a gene: 6. Germline lookup yields CDR1 SQVTM and CDR2 ANQGSEA. The CDR3 is made up of 15 amino acids. CDR3 nucleotides: TGCAGCGTTGAAGATAGAACAGGGGCCAACTATGGCTACACCTTC. Translating gives CSVEDRTGANYGYTF. Filled out from reference TRBV29-1 and TRBJ1-2, the complete variable domain reads SAVISQKPSRDICQRGTSLTIQCQVDSQVTMMFWYRQQPGQSLTLIATANQGSEATYESGFVIDKFPISRPNLTFSTLTVSNMSPEDSSIYLCSVEDRTGANYGYTFGSGTRLTVV.

Here the CDR3 DNA reads TGTGCCAGCAGCCCAGGGGGATACTCTGGAAACACCATATATTTT. Its translation: CASSPGGYSGNTIYF. V usage is TRBV5-6 and J usage is TRBJ1-3, with TRBD1 matching over 7 bases. The CDR3 consists of 15 residues. Trimming removed 4 bases from V and 0 bases from J; junction bases left unmatched: 4. The germline CDR1 and CDR2 sequences are SGHDT and YYEEEE.

The chain carries TRBV5-1 and TRBJ2-3; D ambiguous. The CDR3 loop spans 15 amino acids. V lost 3 bases and J 4 bases, leaving 15 bases between the germline ends. Germline V gives CDR1 SGHRS, CDR2 YFSETQ. The CDR3 is CASSSDPIAADTQYF. CDR3 nucleotide sequence: TGCGCCAGCAGCTCCGACCCAATAGCAGCAGATACGCAGTATTTT.

This clone was seen a single time. The chain joins TRBV30 to TRBJ2-3; TRBD2 aligns across 12 bases. This CDR3 spans 17 amino acids. J was trimmed by 5 bases and V by 0 bases; bases with no gene match: 9. The V gene's germline CDR1 is GTSNPN and CDR2 SVGIG (reference sequence). The CDR3 nucleotides are TGTGCCTGGAGTGTACGATCTAGCGGGGGGGCGGAAGATACGCAGTATTTT. It is translated as CAWSVRSSGGAEDTQYF.

The chain uses TRBV24-1 and TRBJ2-1, with D possibly matching TRBD1 (5 bases). V was cut by 2 bases and J by 4 bases, with 14 bases left in between. Germline V gives CDR1 KGHDR, CDR2 SFDVKD. The CDR3 contains 16 residues. CDR3 sequence (DNA): TGTGCCACCAGTGATTCCACAGGAATCTCATACAATGAGCAGTTCTTC. Protein product: CATSDSTGISYNEQFF.

The chain uses TRBV6-1 and TRBJ1-5; D is possibly TRBD1 (6 bases). The CDR3 extends over 15 amino acids. Germline V CDR1 and CDR2: MNHNS, SASEGT. V was pared by 1 base and J by 4 bases, with 11 bases between. Here the CDR3 reads CASSEGTQGNQPQHF. The CDR3 DNA reads TGTGCCAGCAGTGAAGGGACCCAGGGGAATCAGCCCCAGCATTTT.

V and J are TRBV4-1 and TRBJ1-3; possible D gene TRBD1, 6 bases. Germline V gene sequence: CDR1 MGHRA, CDR2 YSYEKL. The CDR3 length is 17 residues. V lost 1 base, J lost 3 bases, and 16 bases lay in between. The CDR3 DNA is TGCGCCAGCAGCCAAGGGGGCAGGGGCCGCCTTGGAAACACCATATATTTT. This gives the protein CASSQGGRGRLGNTIYF.

The rearrangement uses TRBV19 and TRBJ1-1, with 11 bases fitting TRBD1. The V segment lost 10 bases and the J segment 5 bases; nucleotides outside the gene matches: 9. This CDR3 has 14 residues. Germline V gene data show CDR1 as LNHDA and CDR2 as SQIVND (reference sequence). CDR3 nucleotides: TGTGCCACCGAAGACGGACAGGGGGCTACTGAAGCTTTCTTT. Its translation: CATEDGQGATEAFF.

This clone was recorded only once. The DNA for the CDR3 is TGTGCCAGCAAGGGACAGGGGGAGAATGAGCAGTTCTTC. Residues: CASKGQGENEQFF. V and J are TRBV7-3 and TRBJ2-1; 11 positions agree with TRBD1. The CDR3 extends over 13 amino acids. The ends lost 7 bases at V and 7 bases at J; junction bases unmatched: 3. Germline V CDR1 and CDR2: SGHTA, FQGTGA.

This sequence joins TRBV6-5 and TRBJ1-2; a weak D match, TRBD1 (6 bases). Germline CDR1 and CDR2: MNHEY and SVGAGI. This CDR3 is 14 amino acids long. V was clipped by 4 bases and J by 9 bases, with 18 bases between them. CDR3 DNA sequence: TGTGCCAGCAGTTCCCGCTCGGGACAAAAAAGCTACACCTTC. Amino acid sequence: CASSSRSGQKSYTF.

J is TRBJ1-4 and V is TRBV4-1; possible D gene TRBD1, 6 bases. Germline V lookup: CDR1 MGHRA, CDR2 YSYEKL. The CDR3 totals 15 residues. V lost 4 bases and J lost 7, with 16 bases in between. The CDR3: CASSREGELSEKLFF. The CDR3, as DNA: TGCGCCAGCAGCCGGGAGGGGGAGTTAAGTGAAAAACTGTTTTTT.

This clone was seen once. The V and J genes are TRBV27 and TRBJ2-1; D remains ambiguous. The germline CDR1 and CDR2 sequences are MNHEY and SMNVEV (reference sequence). Trimming took 8 bases from V and 6 from J, leaving 14 bases between them. There are 13 residues in the CDR3. The CDR3 spells CASSRSGFNEQFF. The CDR3 DNA reads as TGTGCCAGCTCCAGGTCCGGCTTCAATGAGCAGTTCTTC.

This chain connects TRBV4-1 to TRBJ2-5; D perhaps matches TRBD2 (6 bases). Germline CDR1 and CDR2: MGHRA and YSYEKL. The CDR3 length is 15 residues. V was cut by 0 bases and J by 7 bases, with 15 bases left in between. The CDR3 sequence: CASSQDTSRIGTQYF. CDR3 coding DNA: TGCGCCAGCAGCCAAGATACTAGCAGGATCGGGACCCAGTACTTC.

This chain links TRBV5-5 with TRBJ1-1; 8 nucleotides align to TRBD1. Germline V gene lookup returns CDR1 SGHKS and CDR2 YYEKEE (reference sequence). Trimming cost V 3 bases and J 4 bases; bases outside gene matches: 5. The CDR3 contains 14 residues. CDR3 bases: TGTGCCAGCAGCTGGACAGGGCGCCTCACTGAAGCTTTCTTT. It yields the protein CASSWTGRLTEAFF.

A single count supports this clone. V is TRBV5-1 and J is TRBJ2-2; TRBD1 might be the D (6 bases). Trimming took off 1 base at V and 6 bases at J, with 10 bases between the two ends. Germline V CDR1 and CDR2: SGHRS, YFSETQ. CDR3 length equals 14 residues. CDR3 DNA sequence: TGCGCCAGCAGCTTGAGGGGGAGCGCCGGGGAGCTGTTTTTT. This gives the protein CASSLRGSAGELFF. Full variable domain (rest looked up from reference TRBV5-1 and TRBJ2-2): KAGVTQTPRYLIKTRGQQVTLSCSPISGHRSVSWYQQTPGQGLQFLFEYFSETQRNKGNFPGRFSGRQFSNSRSEMNVSTLELGDSALYLCASSLRGSAGELFFGEGSRLTVL.

The rearrangement uses TRBV29-1 and TRBJ1-1; 7 nucleotides align to TRBD1. The CDR3 totals 14 residues. Losses at the gene ends were 3 bases for V and 6 bases for J; bases not matched to a gene: 10. CDR1 and CDR2 from the germline V gene are SQVTM and ANQGSEA. CDR3 nucleotide sequence: TGCAGCGTTGAGGCTCGGACAGGTAGAGCTGAAGCTTTCTTT. It codes for CSVEARTGRAEAFF.

The chain links TRBV2 to TRBJ2-3; no clear D. Germline CDR1 is SNHLY and CDR2 is FYNNEI. This CDR3 contains 14 residues. The V and J ends lost 4 bases and 2 bases respectively, with 10 bases between them. CDR3 nucleotide sequence: TGTGCCAGCAGTGCCGGTACTATCACAGATACGCAGTATTTT. Translation: CASSAGTITDTQYF.

This clone was found once. The chain carries TRBV7-8 and TRBJ2-7, with 11 bases matching TRBD2. Germline V gene lookup returns CDR1 SGHVS and CDR2 FQNEAQ. The J segment lost 3 bases and the V segment lost 5 bases, leaving 9 bases of the junction unmatched. The CDR3 loop spans 16 amino acids. Written as DNA, the CDR3 is TGTGCCAGCAGCAGGGAACTAGCGGGGGCCCTCTACGAGCAGTACTTC. Encoded protein: CASSRELAGALYEQYF.

The chain uses TRBV27 and TRBJ1-2; no clear D gene. This CDR3 comprises 14 residues. CDR1 MNHEY and CDR2 SMNVEV come from the germline V gene (reference sequence). With 1 base removed from V and 0 bases from J, the gap between germline ends came to 6 bases. In DNA, the CDR3 is TGTGCCAGCAGTTTATTGGGCGCTAACTATGGCTACACCTTC. Translated, it gives CASSLLGANYGYTF.

CDR3 region: CASQGTPHGYTF. CDR3 sequence (DNA): TGTGCCAGCCAGGGGACACCGCATGGCTACACCTTC. V gene TRBV2 combines with J gene TRBJ1-2; TRBD1 might be the D (6 bases). Per the germline V gene, CDR1 is SNHLY and CDR2 is FYNNEI. V was shortened by 8 bases and J by 6 bases, with 13 bases between the two germline ends. The CDR3 is 12 residues long.

The chain employs TRBV19 and TRBJ1-4; D gene uncertain. The CDR3 is 14 amino acids. Germline CDR1 reads LNHDA; CDR2 reads SQIVND (reference sequence). Trimming shortened V by 7 bases and J by 0 bases, and 9 bases separated the two germline ends. CDR3: CASKEGTTNEKLFF. The CDR3 DNA sequence: TGTGCCAGTAAAGAGGGTACAACTAATGAAAAACTGTTTTTT.

The rearrangement uses TRBV18 and TRBJ1-2; TRBD1 matches at 10 bases. Trimming cost V 6 bases and J 8 bases; bases outside gene matches: 9. Germline assignment: CDR1 KGHSH and CDR2 LQKENI. CDR3 length: 14 residues. CDR3 sequence reads: CASSPRTGGDGYTF. DNA of the CDR3: TGTGCCAGCTCCCCAAGGACAGGGGGAGACGGCTACACCTTC.